What follows describes a single T cell receptor beta chain. As yet, its antigen is unknown. TCRdb ran MiXCR on the RT-PCR reads and lists one entry per CDR3 protein. The table records 15,000 to 20,000 distinct CDR3 sequences, about 65% of them present only once. Trimming at V came to 6 bases and at J to 7 bases, leaving 3 bases not matched to a gene. Germline V gene data show CDR1 as ENHRY and CDR2 as SYGVKD. The length of the CDR3 is 13 residues. The data originate from a study of yellow fever vaccine responses in identical twins. Study results and caveats: Twins' vaccine T cell response reportedly gave the appearance of partial convergence and partial personalization.

The chain links TRBV10-3 to TRBJ1-2; the match to TRBD1 covers 12 bases. The source is a woman between 18 and 29 years old who received the yellow fever vaccine. The sample consisted of T cells from blood (PBMCs), unsorted or a sorted subset (not recorded which), taken before or after yellow fever vaccination (not recorded which). CDR3 residues: CAIRGTGGTGYTF. The CDR3 nucleotides are TGTGCCATCAGGGGGACAGGGGGCACTGGCTACACCTTC.